Listed below are T cell receptor beta chains from one sample, sequenced in a study of T cell clones after liver transplantation. Only in-frame clones appear in the TCRdb table, and some are missing; sequencing was by immunoSEQ multiplex PCR. Of tens of thousands of clones listed, 71% were seen once; the top ten hold roughly 15%. The sequences come from CD4+ T cells from blood, collected before liver transplant. These TCRs come from a human donor who received a liver transplant. Both conserved end residues are part of each CDR3. Fields, in order: D gene, V gene, clone size, J gene, CDR3 protein, CDR3 DNA. The D gene is left open where the match is weak. A row's size may be missing; if present it is once, few, many or a size class.

>NA|TRBV5-5|NA|TRBJ1-5
CASSLESGFNQPQHF
TGTGCCAGCAGCTTGGAATCGGGGTTCAATCAGCCCCAGCATTTT
>TRBD1|TRBV5-5|NA|TRBJ2-2
CASRRTGGRLFF
TGTGCCAGCAGGAGAACAGGGGGCCGGCTGTTTTTT
>NA|TRBV7-9|NA|TRBJ1-2
CASSLRGYNYGYTF
TGTGCCAGCAGCTTAAGAGGGTATAACTATGGCTACACCTTC
>NA|TRBV6-6|NA|TRBJ2-7
CASSYSSGEQYF
TGTGCCAGCAGTTACTCGTCGGGCGAGCAGTACTTC
>TRBD1|TRBV30|NA|TRBJ2-6
CAFSGTAFSGANVLTF
TGTGCCTTTTCCGGGACAGCCTTCTCTGGGGCCAACGTCCTGACTTTC
>TRBD1|TRBV19|NA|TRBJ1-2
CASSPKTGQHYGYTF
TGTGCCAGTTCACCTAAGACAGGGCAGCACTATGGCTACACCTTC
>TRBD2|TRBV5-1|NA|TRBJ2-1
CASTPRGGGSGNEQFF
TGCGCCAGCACCCCAAGGGGCGGGGGGTCGGGCAATGAGCAGTTCTTC
>TRBD2|TRBV2|NA|TRBJ2-5
CATGLAQETQYF
TGTGCCACAGGACTAGCTCAAGAGACCCAGTACTTC
>NA|TRBV6-6|NA|TRBJ2-7
CASSYFRGIGTYEQYF
TGTGCCAGCAGTTACTTCCGGGGGATAGGAACCTACGAGCAGTACTTC
>NA|TRBV7-2|NA|TRBJ1-5
CASSLVHSGNQPQHF
TGTGCCAGCAGCTTAGTCCATTCGGGGAATCAGCCCCAGCATTTT
>TRBD1|TRBV2|NA|TRBJ1-6
CASRSKTGGNSPLHF
TGTGCCAGCCGATCCAAGACAGGGGGAAATTCACCCCTCCACTTT
>TRBD2|TRBV19|few|TRBJ2-4
CASRSGAGLENIQYF
TGTGCCAGTCGCTCGGGAGCGGGGCTGGAAAACATTCAGTACTTC
>NA|TRBV27|many|TRBJ1-5
CASSLMGGAQGQPQHF
TGTGCCAGCAGTTTAATGGGGGGGGCGCAGGGTCAGCCCCAGCATTTT
>TRBD1|TRBV10-1|many|TRBJ2-2
CASSRQGAAGELFF
TGCGCCAGCAGCCGACAGGGGGCTGCCGGGGAGCTGTTTTTT
>TRBD1|TRBV4-2|NA|TRBJ1-2
CASSQGGQGAGYGYTF
TGTGCCAGCAGCCAAGGGGGACAGGGGGCAGGCTATGGCTACACCTTC
>NA|TRBV19|many|TRBJ1-5
CASQGFREPQHF
TGTGCCAGCCAGGGGTTTAGAGAGCCCCAGCATTTT
>TRBD2|TRBV11-3|NA|TRBJ2-5
CASSSGTSGLGETQYF
TGTGCCAGCAGCAGCGGGACTAGCGGACTTGGGGAGACCCAGTACTTC
>NA|TRBV7-9|NA|TRBJ1-4
CASGPGDEKLFF
TGTGCCAGCGGGCCAGGGGATGAAAAACTGTTTTTT
>NA|TRBV19|once|TRBJ1-6
CASALQGRYSPLHF
TGTGCCAGTGCCCTACAGGGTCGGTATTCACCCCTCCACTTT
>TRBD1|TRBV28|NA|TRBJ2-7
CASSDGTGRVLGQYF
TGTGCCAGCAGTGATGGGACAGGGAGGGTCTTGGGGCAGTACTTC
>NA|TRBV25-1|NA|TRBJ2-5
CASSLRRQETQYF
TGTGCCAGCAGTCTAAGGAGGCAAGAGACCCAGTACTTC
>TRBD2|TRBV30|NA|TRBJ2-3
CAWSQPGGSLGDTQYF
TGTGCCTGGAGTCAACCGGGGGGTTCTTTGGGAGATACGCAGTATTTT
>NA|TRBV11-2|NA|TRBJ1-5
CASSSTGNQPQHF
TGTGCCAGCAGCTCAACGGGCAATCAGCCCCAGCATTTT
>NA|TRBV19|NA|TRBJ2-3
CASSIDFQSTDTQYF
TGTGCCAGTAGTATAGATTTCCAGAGCACAGATACGCAGTATTTT
>NA|TRBV5-1|NA|TRBJ2-2
CASSLEGPNTGELFF
TGCGCCAGCAGTCTGGAGGGCCCGAACACCGGGGAGCTGTTTTTT
>NA|TRBV4-1|once|TRBJ1-2
CASSPPSGRYGYTF
TGCGCCAGCAGCCCCCCGTCGGGGAGGTATGGCTACACCTTC
>TRBD1|TRBV28|NA|TRBJ2-3
CASSWTGETDTQYF
TGTGCCAGCAGTTGGACAGGGGAAACAGATACGCAGTATTTT
>TRBD2|TRBV11-3|NA|TRBJ2-1
CASSLDGRGGQDEQFF
TGTGCCAGCAGCTTAGATGGACGGGGGGGCCAGGATGAGCAGTTCTTC
>NA|TRBV10-3|few|TRBJ1-5
CAISESTQGQPQHF
TGTGCCATCAGTGAGTCGACTCAGGGACAGCCCCAGCATTTT
>TRBD1|TRBV16|NA|TRBJ1-5
CASSQSGTGNQPQHF
TGTGCCAGCAGCCAATCGGGGACAGGGAATCAGCCCCAGCATTTT
>NA|TRBV19|NA|TRBJ2-1
CASSANRNEQFF
TGTGCCAGTAGTGCGAACAGGAATGAGCAGTTCTTC
>TRBD2|TRBV7-9|few|TRBJ2-7
CASSARLADPSYEQYF
TGTGCCAGCAGCGCCAGACTAGCGGATCCTTCCTACGAGCAGTACTTC
>NA|TRBV6-5|few|TRBJ2-7
CASSPPTGPYEQYF
TGTGCCAGCAGCCCCCCCACAGGGCCCTACGAGCAGTACTTC
>TRBD2|TRBV7-3|NA|TRBJ2-1
CASSQGLAGNEQFF
TGTGCCAGCAGCCAGGGACTAGCCGGCAATGAGCAGTTCTTC
>TRBD1|TRBV9|many|TRBJ1-6
CASSVGTGNSPLHF
TGTGCCAGCAGCGTCGGGACAGGCAATTCACCCCTCCACTTT
>NA|TRBV7-9|NA|TRBJ2-6
CASSLGWQHRSGANVLTF
TGTGCCAGCAGCTTAGGATGGCAACACCGCTCTGGGGCCAACGTCCTGACTTTC
>NA|TRBV6-5|NA|TRBJ1-1
CASRLSGSNTEAFF
TGTGCCAGCAGGCTATCCGGGTCAAACACTGAAGCTTTCTTT
>NA|TRBV28|NA|TRBJ1-3
CASSLFSSGYSGNTIYF
TGTGCCAGCAGTTTATTTTCATCGGGGTACTCTGGAAACACCATATATTTT
>NA|TRBV7-6|NA|TRBJ2-7
CASSLDDSSYEQYF
TGTGCCAGCAGCCTAGACGACAGCTCCTACGAGCAGTACTTC
>TRBD2|TRBV7-2|NA|TRBJ2-5
CASSLGISGGDQETQYF
TGTGCCAGCAGCTTAGGGATAAGCGGGGGGGATCAAGAGACCCAGTACTTC
>TRBD2|TRBV4-2|many|TRBJ2-1
CASSPIGTSGDNEQFF
TGTGCCAGCAGCCCGATAGGGACTAGCGGGGACAATGAGCAGTTCTTC
>TRBD1|TRBV2|NA|TRBJ2-1
CASSGQQGDEQFF
TGTGCCAGCAGTGGACAACAGGGGGATGAGCAGTTCTTC
>NA|TRBV6-6|NA|TRBJ1-3
CASSYSQGGNTIYF
TGTGCCAGCAGTTACTCCCAGGGTGGAAACACCATATATTTT
>TRBD1|TRBV28|NA|TRBJ1-2
CASSYRQGRGSGGYTF
TGTGCCAGCAGTTACAGACAGGGTCGGGGTTCGGGTGGCTACACCTTC
>TRBD2|TRBV7-9|NA|TRBJ2-7
CASSPGGSLDYEQYF
TGTGCCAGCAGTCCCGGGGGGAGTCTGGACTACGAGCAGTACTTC
>NA|TRBV2|NA|TRBJ1-5
CASGQLLNQPQHF
TGTGCCAGCGGACAGCTACTTAATCAGCCCCAGCATTTT
>TRBD2|TRBV10-3|NA|TRBJ2-5
CAISLAGIQETQYF
TGTGCCATCAGCCTAGCGGGGATTCAAGAGACCCAGTACTTC
>TRBD1|TRBV9|NA|TRBJ1-4
CASSVGDRVGKKLFF
TGTGCCAGCAGCGTAGGGGACAGGGTCGGCAAAAAACTGTTTTTT
>NA|TRBV10-3|many|TRBJ1-4
CAISAQVLTLNEKLFF
TGTGCCATCAGTGCGCAGGTTCTTACCCTTAATGAAAAACTGTTTTTT
>NA|TRBV14|NA|TRBJ2-3
CASSARQAGTDTQYF
TGTGCCAGCAGCGCCCGACAGGCCGGCACAGATACGCAGTATTTT
>NA|TRBV5-4|few|TRBJ2-3
CASSRGSQSTDTQYF
TGTGCCAGCAGCCGGGGGTCCCAGAGCACAGATACGCAGTATTTT
>TRBD1|TRBV30|NA|TRBJ2-6
CAWSTGVAGANVLTF
TGTGCCTGGAGTACAGGGGTTGCCGGGGCCAACGTCCTGACTTTC
>TRBD2|TRBV15|few|TRBJ2-1
CATRQLADNEQFF
TGTGCCACCAGGCAGCTAGCGGACAATGAGCAGTTCTTC